The 14 T cell receptor beta chains reported below all come from one sample, sequenced in a study of cytomegalovirus exposure and HLA in healthy donors. The table came from immunoSEQ multiplex PCR; TCRdb's copy has only in-frame clones and leaves some out. The table lists some 330,000 clones, 86% of them singletons, with under 0.85% in the top ten. Sequenced material: PBMCs. These TCRs come from a young woman in good health and CMV-seronegative.

This clone was detected many times. This chain links TRBV28 with TRBJ1-2, with D possibly matching TRBD1 (5 bases). From germline, CDR1 is MDHEN and CDR2 SYDVKM. V lost 4 bases and J lost 3, with 21 bases in between. The CDR3 has 17 amino acids. The CDR3 DNA follows: TGTGCCAGCAGTTCCCTCTATACGGGGGGGTTCTACTATGGCTACACCTTC. Protein: CASSSLYTGGFYYGYTF.

The chain joins TRBV27 to TRBJ2-7, with TRBD1 matching over 9 bases. The CDR3 loop spans 14 amino acids. V lost 8 bases and J lost 5; bases outside the gene matches: 10. Germline V gives CDR1 MNHEY, CDR2 SMNVEV (reference sequence). CDR3 sequence (DNA): TGTGCCAGCCACGAACAGGGGGCATTCGACGAGCAGTACTTC. It codes for CASHEQGAFDEQYF.

CDR3 sequence: CASSIGGGNSGNTIYF. The CDR3 DNA reads TGTGCCAGTAGTATAGGAGGAGGGAACTCTGGAAACACCATATATTTT. The chain couples TRBV19 to TRBJ1-3; D remains unclear. The CDR3 extends over 16 amino acids. The germline V gene has CDR1 LNHDA and CDR2 SQIVND (reference sequence). Deletions cut 1 base from V and 0 bases from J, with 10 bases between. The full variable domain, in which reference TRBV19 and TRBJ1-3 provide the parts outside the CDR3, is DGGITQSPKYLFRKEGQNVTLSCEQNLNHDAMYWYRQDPGQGLRLIYYSQIVNDFQKGDIAEGYSVSREKKESFPLTVTSAQKNPTAFYLCASSIGGGNSGNTIYFGEGSWLTVV.

The chain links TRBV5-6 to TRBJ1-1; D unresolved. Germline V CDR1 and CDR2: SGHDT, YYEEEE. The V end lost 7 bases, the J end lost 0 bases, and 7 bases lay between the germline ends. The CDR3 has 12 amino acids. CDR3 in DNA: TGTGCCAGCGGGCCGCTGAACACTGAAGCTTTCTTT. It encodes CASGPLNTEAFF.

The rearrangement uses TRBV28 and TRBJ2-5, with 11 bases aligning to TRBD2. V lost 8 bases and J lost 3; bases outside the gene matches: 5. The CDR3 length is 14 residues. Germline V gives CDR1 MDHEN, CDR2 SYDVKM. This CDR3 reads CASGKTSGEETQYF. CDR3 coding DNA: TGTGCCAGCGGGAAGACTAGCGGGGAAGAGACCCAGTACTTC.

The chain combines TRBV9 with TRBJ1-1; 7 bases line up with TRBD1. Germline V gene lookup returns CDR1 SGDLS and CDR2 YYNGEE. The CDR3 covers 14 residues. V shed 3 bases and J 5 bases; nucleotides not matched to a gene: 7. DNA for the CDR3: TGTGCCAGCAGCGGCGGGGCAGGGGGGACTGAAGCTTTCTTT. It specifies CASSGGAGGTEAFF.

The V gene is TRBV27, the J gene TRBJ2-2, with 13 bases lining up with TRBD2. Germline-derived CDR1 and CDR2 are MNHEY and SMNVEV (reference sequence). The CDR3 is made up of 17 amino acids. Trimming removed 4 bases from V and 8 bases from J; junction bases left unmatched: 10. The CDR3 DNA is TGTGCCAGCAGTTCGCCAGGACTAGCGGGAGTAACTGGGGAGCTGTTTTTT. Its protein product is CASSSPGLAGVTGELFF.

This clone was recorded only once. V and J are TRBV5-1 and TRBJ2-3, with D possibly matching TRBD2 (6 bases). With 0 bases removed from V and 3 bases from J, the gap between germline ends came to 14 bases. This CDR3 is 16 amino acids long. The germline CDR1 and CDR2 sequences are SGHRS and YFSETQ. CDR3 DNA sequence: TGCGCCAGCAGCTTGGTGGGGGGAGCCGGTACAGATACGCAGTATTTT. Translating gives CASSLVGGAGTDTQYF.

Details on this clone: Other DNA sequences in the sample encode the same CDR3. The J gene is TRBJ2-7, the V gene TRBV5-6, with 7 bases fitting TRBD1. J gave up 3 bases and V 4 bases, and 7 bases lay outside the gene matches. Germline V lookup: CDR1 SGHDT, CDR2 YYEEEE. The CDR3 sequence is 14 residues long. The CDR3 loop reads CASSHVRGSYEQYF. The CDR3 DNA is TGTGCCAGCAGCCACGTCAGGGGGAGCTACGAGCAGTACTTC.

The chain joins TRBV6-5 to TRBJ2-3, with D maybe TRBD2 (5 bases). Germline CDR1 is MNHEY and CDR2 is SVGAGI. Trimming removed 4 bases at V and 0 bases at J, with 14 bases between. CDR3 size: 16 residues. Here the CDR3 reads CASSSGSALSTDTQYF. Here the CDR3 DNA reads TGTGCCAGCAGTTCGGGTAGCGCGTTAAGCACAGATACGCAGTATTTT.

The genes are TRBV7-2 and TRBJ1-2; D not resolved. Trimming stripped 0 bases from V and 2 bases from J, with 10 bases between. This CDR3 contains 15 residues. Per the germline V gene, CDR1 is SGHTA and CDR2 is FQGNSA. CDR3 bases: TGTGCCAGCAGCTTAGCGCCTGGAGGAAACTATGGCTACACCTTC. Amino acid sequence: CASSLAPGGNYGYTF.

In this sample, this clone turned up a few times. The chain employs TRBV19 and TRBJ1-4; D gene uncertain. The CDR3 length is 13 residues. Trimming shortened V by 5 bases and J by 8 bases, and 12 bases separated the two germline ends. CDR1 and CDR2 (germline): LNHDA, SQIVND (reference sequence). Here the CDR3 reads CASSRSKEEKLFF. CDR3 bases: TGTGCCAGTAGTCGCTCGAAAGAGGAAAAACTGTTTTTT.

The CDR3 DNA sequence: TGTGCCAGCAGTGAACCCCTCTGGGGAGGGCAGTACTTC. Translation: CASSEPLWGGQYF. This chain connects TRBV25-1 to TRBJ2-7; a possible D gene is TRBD2 (6 bases). V lost 2 bases, J lost 9 bases, and 14 bases lay in between. This CDR3 is 13 amino acids long. Germline lookup yields CDR1 MGHDK and CDR2 SYGVNS.

This chain uses TRBV6-5 with TRBJ2-4; D may be TRBD2 (6 bases). The germline V gene encodes CDR1 MNHEY and CDR2 SVGAGI. V shed 8 bases and J shed 13 bases, with 12 bases lying between them. This CDR3 has 10 amino acids. Written as DNA, the CDR3 is TGTGCCAGCGGCCGGGACTGGCAGTACTTC. This translates into CASGRDWQYF.